This T cell receptor (beta chain) was recorded in a study of T cell responses to AZD1222 COVID-19 vaccine. Regarding the study as a whole: All repertoire sampling was performed exclusively after the peak T cell response.

The germline CDR1 and CDR2 sequences are LNHDA and SQIVND (reference sequence). Trimming removed 10 bases from V and 1 base from J, with 5 bases in between. CDR3 length: 12 residues. TCRdb's table, derived via immunoSEQ multiplex PCR, lists solely in-frame clones and lacks some. The table has some 150,000 clones, about nine tenths seen once. For this clone: Its antigen is not identified.

The chain recombines TRBV19 with TRBJ2-6; no clear D. The clonotype originates from an adult in good health. The input for sequencing was peripheral blood, taken on day 0 of AZD1222 vaccination. The CDR3 loop is CATSSGANVLTF. In DNA, the CDR3 is TGTGCCACTTCTTCTGGGGCCAACGTCCTGACTTTC.